Shown below are 32 T cell receptor beta chains from a single sample sequenced in a study of T cells in Graves' hyperthyroidism and ophthalmopathy. Amplified TCR beta CDR3 regions came from RNA transcripts. RT-PCR in the first round (using the HTBI primer set) targeted the TCR CDR3. TCRdb re-analysed the multiplex PCR reads in MiXCR, keeping a single row per CDR3 protein. This sample has 200,000 to 250,000 distinct CDR3 sequences; about 15% occur once, and the top ten carry around 30%. The sample taken for sequencing was blood. These receptors were taken from a woman under 30 with Graves' ophthalmopathy.

This clonotype was found many times. The J gene is TRBJ1-2, the V gene TRBV2; unclear D gene. Trimming shortened V by 3 bases and J by 0 bases, and 14 bases separated the two germline ends. There are 16 residues in the CDR3. The germline gives CDR1 SNHLY, CDR2 FYNNEI. CDR3 bases: TGTGCCAGCAGTGATGTGCGCAACTTAGCTAACTATGGCTACACCTTC. This codes for CASSDVRNLANYGYTF. Full variable domain (missing parts from reference TRBV2 and TRBJ1-2): EPEVTQTPSHQVTQMGQEVILRCVPISNHLYFYWYRQILGQKVEFLVSFYNNEISEKSEIFDDQFSVERPDGSNFTLKIRSTKLEDSAMYFCASSDVRNLANYGYTFGSGTRLTVV.

This clonotype was seen ten or more times. V is TRBV4-2 and J is TRBJ1-2, with TRBD1 identical over 9 bases. The germline V gene encodes CDR1 LGHNA and CDR2 YNFKEQ. With 6 bases clipped from V and 4 bases from J, the junction kept 9 bases outside the gene matches. The CDR3 is made up of 15 amino acids. The CDR3 loop reads CASRHDGTGFYGYTF. CDR3 sequence (DNA): TGTGCCAGCAGACATGATGGGACAGGGTTCTATGGCTACACCTTC.

This clonotype was counted ten times or more. The gene calls are TRBV6-1 and TRBJ2-5, with D possibly TRBD1 on 5 matching bases. Looked up from germline, CDR1 is MNHNS and CDR2 is SASEGT. V lost 1 base and J 5 bases, leaving 11 bases between the germline ends. This CDR3 comprises 14 residues. The CDR3 is CASSEDPGRETQYF. CDR3 bases: TGTGCCAGCAGTGAAGATCCAGGGCGGGAGACCCAGTACTTC.

The chain links TRBV7-9 to TRBJ2-2; 8 positions agree with TRBD1. This CDR3 is 13 amino acids long. J gave up 5 bases and V 4 bases, and 0 bases lay outside the gene matches. Germline V gene lookup returns CDR1 SEHNR and CDR2 FQNEAQ (reference sequence). The CDR3 DNA follows: TGTGCCAGCAGCTGGACAGGGACCGGGGAGCTGTTTTTT. Amino acids: CASSWTGTGELFF.

This clonotype was counted ten times or more. The chain is built from TRBV27 and TRBJ2-2, with 11 bases that match TRBD2. CDR1 and CDR2 from the germline V gene are MNHEY and SMNVEV (reference sequence). This CDR3 contains 16 residues. The junction had 9 bases not matched to a gene; V was cut back by 6 bases and J by 6 bases. In DNA form, the CDR3 reads TGTGCCAGCAGCCCAATCCTAGCGGGGGGCCCCGGGGAGCTGTTTTTT. Its protein is CASSPILAGGPGELFF.

V gene TRBV30 combines with J gene TRBJ1-1; weak D call: TRBD1 (6 bases). The CDR3 extends over 15 amino acids. V was trimmed by 1 base and J by 4 bases, leaving 16 bases between them. Germline assignment: CDR1 GTSNPN and CDR2 SVGIG (reference sequence). The CDR3 bases are TGTGCCTGGAGTGGCCAGGGGTTCGCCGGCACTGAAGCTTTCTTT. Amino acid sequence: CAWSGQGFAGTEAFF.

This clonotype was observed many times. The chain employs TRBV28 and TRBJ2-2; either TRBD1 or TRBD2 may fit D (5 bases each). The CDR3 is made up of 15 amino acids. The V and J ends lost 6 bases and 4 bases respectively, with 15 bases between them. CDR1 and CDR2 (germline): MDHEN, SYDVKM. The CDR3 region is CASRPGRARTGELFF. CDR3 bases: TGTGCCAGCAGACCGGGACGGGCCCGCACCGGGGAGCTGTTTTTT.

This clonotype was recorded at least ten times. The chain carries TRBV12-3 or TRBV12-4 and TRBJ1-2; no clear D. V lost 1 base and J lost 8, with 17 bases in between. The CDR3 has 15 amino acids. The CDR3: CASSLGGQWGAGYTF. CDR3 nucleotide sequence: TGTGCCAGCAGTTTAGGGGGTCAATGGGGAGCCGGCTACACCTTC.

V usage is TRBV19 and J usage is TRBJ1-4; D gene uncertain. This CDR3 has 15 residues. Trimming cost V 4 bases and J 4 bases, with 13 bases left between them. CDR1 and CDR2 (germline): LNHDA, SQIVND (reference sequence). CDR3 coding DNA: TGTGCCAGTAGTAGGAGTGGCCAGTTTAATGAAAAACTGTTTTTT. Translated, it gives CASSRSGQFNEKLFF.

This clonotype was observed at least ten times. The chain has TRBV30 and TRBJ1-2; 7 nucleotides line up with TRBD1. Looked up from germline, CDR1 is GTSNPN and CDR2 is SVGIG (reference sequence). The CDR3 runs to 16 residues. V lost 0 bases to trimming and J lost 1 base; unmatched junction nucleotides: 8. CDR3 DNA sequence: TGTGCCTGGAGTGTGGAAGGAGACAGGGTTAACTATGGCTACACCTTC. This translates into CAWSVEGDRVNYGYTF.

This clonotype has a handful of counts. This sequence joins TRBV13 and TRBJ1-3; D gene ambiguous. Germline CDR1 PRHDT, CDR2 FYEKMQ (reference sequence). The V gene lost 3 bases and the J gene lost 4 bases, with 13 bases spanning the gap. This CDR3 contains 15 residues. CDR3 protein: CASSLEGGAGNTIYF. The CDR3 region has the DNA TGTGCCAGCAGCTTGGAGGGTGGAGCCGGAAACACCATATATTTT.

J is TRBJ1-2 and V is TRBV4-1, with TRBD1 as a possible D gene (6 bases). V gave up 7 bases and J gave up 2 bases, with 11 bases separating them. This CDR3 has 13 amino acids. In germline, CDR1 is MGHRA, CDR2 YSYEKL. The CDR3 DNA follows: TGCGCCAGCAACGTAGGGGGGAACTATGGCTACACCTTC. It translates to CASNVGGNYGYTF.

This clonotype has a count of ten or more. The chain is built from TRBV18 and TRBJ2-2; TRBD1 agrees at 8 bases. Germline V lookup: CDR1 KGHSH, CDR2 LQKENI. Trimming removed 6 bases from V and 2 bases from J; junction bases left unmatched: 8. The CDR3 consists of 16 residues. CDR3 bases: TGTGCCAGCTCTCAAACTCAGGGGGCCAACACCGGGGAGCTGTTTTTT. Residues: CASSQTQGANTGELFF.

This clonotype has at least ten counts. This sequence joins TRBV20-1 and TRBJ1-1, with D hard to call. V lost 0 bases to trimming and J lost 1 base, with 9 bases between them. Germline loops: CDR1 DFQATT, CDR2 SNEGSKA (reference sequence). The CDR3 has 14 residues. As DNA, the CDR3 is TGCAGTGCTAGAGATCATTTGAAGAACACTGAAGCTTTCTTT. Protein: CSARDHLKNTEAFF.

This sequence joins TRBV9 and TRBJ1-2, with D unclear. The CDR3 is made up of 15 amino acids. V lost 0 bases to trimming and J lost 0 bases, with 9 bases between them. Per germline, CDR1 SGDLS and CDR2 YYNGEE. CDR3 nucleotides: TGTGCCAGCAGCGTAGAGGTTTCTCCTAACTATGGCTACACCTTC. Protein product: CASSVEVSPNYGYTF.

This clonotype was found many times. The chain couples TRBV5-1 to TRBJ2-3; 7 positions match TRBD2. The length of the CDR3 is 15 residues. V was pared by 4 bases and J by 2 bases, with 7 bases of the junction left unmatched. Germline CDR1 SGHRS, CDR2 YFSETQ. In DNA form, the CDR3 reads TGCGCCAGCAGCCCTACAAGCGGGGACACAGATACGCAGTATTTT. Protein: CASSPTSGDTDTQYF.

This clonotype was counted many times. J is TRBJ2-3 and V is TRBV12-3 or TRBV12-4; D unresolved. This CDR3 region has 14 residues. V gave up 5 bases and J gave up 3 bases, with 12 bases separating them. This CDR3 reads CASSPILATDTQYF. In DNA form, the CDR3 reads TGTGCCAGCAGTCCCATACTTGCAACAGATACGCAGTATTTT.

There are many counts of this clonotype. The V and J genes are TRBV18 and TRBJ2-1; the D call may be TRBD1 or TRBD2 (5 bases each). From germline, CDR1 is KGHSH and CDR2 LQKENI. CDR3 size: 13 residues. The ends were cut back, 0 bases at V and 5 bases at J, with 5 bases in the middle. The CDR3 DNA follows: TGTGCCAGCTCACCACCGGGGGACAATGAGCAGTTCTTC. This translates into CASSPPGDNEQFF.

This clonotype was seen many times. The chain links TRBV15 to TRBJ2-7; 9 bases agree with TRBD1. CDR3 length: 15 amino acids. The germline V gene has CDR1 LNHNV and CDR2 YYDKDF (reference sequence). The ends lost 0 bases at V and 2 bases at J; junction bases unmatched: 2. CDR3 region: CATSRDGTGTYEQYF. The CDR3 nucleotides read TGTGCCACCAGCAGAGATGGGACAGGGACCTACGAGCAGTACTTC.

At least ten counts were recorded for this clonotype. This chain joins TRBV6-2 or TRBV6-3 and TRBJ2-1; the match to TRBD1 covers 7 bases. CDR1 is MNHEY, CDR2 SVGEGT, per germline. Losses at the gene ends were 6 bases for V and 2 bases for J; bases not matched to a gene: 7. This CDR3 contains 15 residues. The CDR3 loop is CASSPDRVTYNEQFF. The DNA for the CDR3 is TGTGCCAGCAGCCCAGACAGGGTAACCTACAATGAGCAGTTCTTC.

Comments on this clonotype: This sequence may be a read error, since a much larger clone differs from it by one base. This likely comes from a read error, as the CDR3 has no conserved phenylalanine or tryptophan at its end. V is TRBV9 and J is TRBJ2-1, with no clear D. Germline V lookup: CDR1 SGDLS, CDR2 YYNGEE. This CDR3 has 13 residues. V dropped 0 bases and J dropped 10 bases, with 11 bases sitting between them. CDR3 region: CASSVGNYREQFC. The CDR3 DNA reads as TGTGCCAGCAGCGTAGGTAACTATCGGGAGCAGTTCTGC.

This clonotype was observed at least ten times. V usage is TRBV14 and J usage is TRBJ1-1; D is unclear. The CDR3 contains 12 residues. Germline V lookup: CDR1 SGHDN, CDR2 FVKESK. Trimming left V 1 base short and J 3 bases short, with 3 bases between. CDR3 sequence (DNA): TGTGCCAGCAGCCAAGGGTACACTGAAGCTTTCTTT. This translates into CASSQGYTEAFF. The whole variable domain, filled in from reference TRBV14 and TRBJ1-1, reads EAGVTQFPSHSVIEKGQTVTLRCDPISGHDNLYWYRRVMGKEIKFLLHFVKESKQDESGMPNNRFLAERTGGTYSTLKVQPAELEDSGVYFCASSQGYTEAFFGQGTRLTVV.

This clonotype was counted ten times or more. This chain uses TRBV7-9 with TRBJ2-1, with 7 bases matching TRBD2. This CDR3 has 15 residues. Germline V gives CDR1 SEHNR, CDR2 FQNEAQ (reference sequence). With 2 bases clipped from V and 4 bases from J, the junction kept 5 bases outside the gene matches. CDR3 protein: CASSLSGDYYNEQFF. The DNA for the CDR3 is TGTGCCAGCAGCTTATCGGGGGACTATTACAATGAGCAGTTCTTC. Variable domain in full (rest from reference TRBV7-9 and TRBJ2-1): DTGVSQNPRHKITKRGQNVTFRCDPISEHNRLYWYRQTLGQGPEFLTYFQNEAQLEKSRLLSDRFSAERPKGSFSTLEIQRTEQGDSAMYLCASSLSGDYYNEQFFGPGTRLTVL.

This clonotype was seen only a few times. The chain joins TRBV5-8 to TRBJ1-1, with D unresolved. Trimming stripped 5 bases from V and 1 base from J, with 12 bases between. There are 14 residues in the CDR3. Germline V gives CDR1 SGHTS, CDR2 YDEGEE. The CDR3 DNA reads as TGTGCCAGCAGGATCTGGGCAGCGAACACTGAAGCTTTCTTT. It translates to CASRIWAANTEAFF.

This clonotype was detected many times. CDR3 DNA sequence: TGTGCCAGCAGTTTAAGACGGACAGTTGGAGTAAGCTATGGCTACACCTTC. Translation gives CASSLRRTVGVSYGYTF. This chain uses TRBV28 with TRBJ1-2; perhaps TRBD1 as D (6 bases). Looked up from germline, CDR1 is MDHEN and CDR2 is SYDVKM. The V gene lost 2 bases and the J gene lost 4 bases, with 20 bases spanning the gap. CDR3 length: 17 amino acids.

Turning to this clonotype: A much larger clone differs by one base, so this may be a read error. This chain joins TRBV19 and TRBJ2-2; 8 nucleotides agree with TRBD1. The CDR3 is made up of 17 amino acids. V lost 6 bases and J lost 1; bases outside the gene matches: 10. Germline assignment: CDR1 LNHDA and CDR2 SQIVND (reference sequence). CDR3 sequence: CASSYSVGTGNTGELFF. Here the CDR3 DNA reads TGTGCCAGTAGCTATTCCGTCGGGACAGGGAACACCGGGGAGCTGTTTTTT.

This clonotype was seen at least ten times. This rearrangement joins TRBV11-3 to TRBJ2-2; D ambiguous. The CDR3 length is 13 residues. Deletions cut 5 bases from V and 3 bases from J, with 7 bases between. Per the germline V gene, CDR1 is SGHNT and CDR2 is YENEEA. CDR3 sequence: CASSLTDTGELFF. CDR3 DNA: TGTGCCAGCAGCCTCACTGACACCGGGGAGCTGTTTTTT.

In its sample, this clonotype was seen many times. The gene calls are TRBV5-4 and TRBJ1-4; 8 positions agree with TRBD1. Germline assignment: CDR1 SGHNT and CDR2 YYREEE (reference sequence). Trimming cost V 0 bases and J 6 bases; bases outside gene matches: 1. The CDR3 sequence is 14 residues long. The CDR3 loop reads CASSLETGDEKLFF. In DNA, the CDR3 is TGTGCCAGCAGCTTGGAGACAGGGGATGAAAAACTGTTTTTT.

The gene calls are TRBV5-8 and TRBJ2-3; 12 nucleotides agree with TRBD1. J lost 1 base, V lost 3 bases, and 6 bases had no gene match. CDR3 length: 17 amino acids. Germline CDR1 is SGHTS and CDR2 is YDEGEE. The CDR3 region has the DNA TGTGCCAGCAGCTCCGGGACAGGGGGCCGGGGCACAGATACGCAGTATTTT. Protein: CASSSGTGGRGTDTQYF.

This clonotype appeared many times. The gene calls are TRBV4-1 and TRBJ1-2; TRBD1 matches at 10 bases. CDR1 and CDR2 (germline): MGHRA, YSYEKL. V lost 4 bases to trimming and J lost 1 base; unmatched junction nucleotides: 3. The length of the CDR3 is 15 residues. CDR3 in amino acids: CASSRGTGDNYGYTF. CDR3 DNA: TGCGCCAGCAGCCGAGGGACAGGGGATAACTATGGCTACACCTTC.

This clonotype was found many times. The chain employs TRBV2 and TRBJ1-6; D unresolved. The V gene lost 3 bases and the J gene lost 5 bases, with 5 bases spanning the gap. Germline V gene sequence: CDR1 SNHLY, CDR2 FYNNEI. The CDR3 is 13 amino acids. In DNA, the CDR3 is TGTGCCAGCAGTGAGAGAAATAATTCACCCCTCCACTTT. Translation gives CASSERNNSPLHF. The full variable domain, in which reference TRBV2 and TRBJ1-6 provide the parts outside the CDR3, is EPEVTQTPSHQVTQMGQEVILRCVPISNHLYFYWYRQILGQKVEFLVSFYNNEISEKSEIFDDQFSVERPDGSNFTLKIRSTKLEDSAMYFCASSERNNSPLHFGNGTRLTVT.

In this sample, this clonotype turned up many times. At one end, the junction sequence differs from germline, possibly due to a read error. V is TRBV28 and J is TRBJ2-5; 7 bases line up with TRBD1. CDR3 size: 15 residues. Germline CDR1 reads MDHEN; CDR2 reads SYDVKM. As DNA, the CDR3 is TGTGCTAGCACAGGGGCGGCGGGTAACCAAGAGACCCAGTACTTC. Translating it yields CASTGAAGNQETQYF.